This TCR beta chain is drawn from a study of T cell responses to AZD1222 COVID-19 vaccine (dated by TCRdb to 2020 to 2023). General notes on the study: AZD1222 recipients given second doses at about 4 weeks or at about 12 weeks were pooled, since spike-specific TCR depth and breadth were not found to differ between the two schedules. A total of just over 230 trial participants underwent TCR sequencing, of whom some 200 had received two doses of AZD1222 and 26 had received two doses of the MenACWY control vaccine. Trial participants were enrolled by age into subgroups of 18-55, 56-69 and 70-plus years, and around 150, 28 and 57 TCR-sequenced participants, respectively, were included in these subgroups.

Trimmed from V: 2 bases; trimmed from J: 4 bases; junction bases lacking a gene match: 9. The CDR3 starts with the cysteine, ends with the phenylalanine, and has 17 residues. CDR3 DNA is the only sequence kept; it has 51 bases, read in frame from the first base. For CDR1 and CDR2, the germline V gene lists SGHTS and YDEGEE. With respect to this clone: Its antigen has not been determined. No base-level quality is on record; no much larger clone is a single base apart.

What this sample's time point label stands for: baseline before first vaccination. Vaccinee samples came from UK trials COV001 and COV002, including a single-blind randomized controlled phase 2/3 trial of AZD1222 (ChAdOx1 nCoV-19) in healthy adults. For TCRbeta chain sequencing, PBMC samples from trial participants were taken at day 0 and at day 28 after the second dose. The CDR3 regions of human TCRbeta chains were analyzed by immunosequencing. In the paper's pipeline: Repertoire TCRs were checked for matches against a reference library of SARS-CoV-2-specific TCRs that had been generated using the MIRA antigen-specificity platform. Breadth was defined as the fraction of unique TCRs that were SARS-CoV-2-associated, and depth was defined as the fraction of total T cells that were SARS-CoV-2-associated. Using the MIRA data, each spike-specific TCR was mapped to the spike region that the TCR reacts to and placed in a CD4 or CD8 class. Log10-transformed breadth and depth values were compared by one-way ANOVA with Sidak's multiple comparisons tests. This is the immuneACCESS table as TCRdb keeps it, with only in-frame sequences that have V and J called. A part of the clones is gone; compared with another copy, unresolved V genes explain less than half, and the rest is unexplained. Clone size and V and J calls were adopted from that table, with D and trimming inferred from the DNA. This sample is represented by approximately 120,000 clones; roughly nine tenths of them were singletons. Approximately 5.2% of the sample comes from the top ten.

Study-wide findings and limitations: Nearly half of unique spike-specific TCRs reportedly recognized epitopes outside regions mutated in the B.1.351 and B.1.1.7 variants. Most participants were white British and females outnumbered males, and the authors suggested that clonal diversity may have been underestimated. In the small 56-69-year group, the increase in depth fell short of significance, most likely because of low power. Only six AZD1222 recipients were SARS-CoV-2 seropositive at baseline, limiting conclusions about previously exposed vaccinees. A significant rise in spike-specific TCR breadth and depth was observed after two AZD1222 doses relative to day 0 and relative to MenACWY recipients. Because no day 14 peak-response samples were available, the repertoires could be characterized only after the peak T cell response. Vaccine-associated CD4 TCRs spanned the whole spike protein, with dominant responses in regions 160-218 and 743-854.

Source: peripheral blood, taken on day 0 of AZD1222 vaccination. Recombination connected TRBV5-8 to TRBJ2-1, and 10 junction bases match TRBD2. This clonotype originated in an adult in good health. Here the CDR3 is given as CASSFSLAGGSYNEQFF. The DNA sequence is given as TGTGCCAGCAGCTTCTCCTTAGCGGGGGGATCTTACAATGAGCAGTTCTTC.